The entry that follows covers one T cell receptor beta chain sequence. Its antigen is unknown. TCRdb's table, derived via immunoSEQ multiplex PCR, lists solely in-frame clones and lacks some. This sample carries 120,000 to 150,000 clones, approximately 90% of them seen once, and the ten largest clones take 3.5% to 4%. V was clipped by 2 bases and J by 1 base, with 3 bases between them. The CDR3 loop spans 12 amino acids. CDR1 and CDR2 from the germline V gene are SGHDT and YYEEEE. The data belong to a study of T cell responses to AZD1222 COVID-19 vaccine. Overall study findings and caveats: At 160-218 and 743-854, vaccine-associated CD4 TCRs were dominant, and they spanned spike. Females made up more of the donors, who were largely white British, and clonal diversity may have come out too low. Among spike-specific TCRs, nearly half reportedly target unmutated variant regions.

The chain couples TRBV5-6 to TRBJ1-2; no reliable D call. The TCR originated in an adult who received the AZD1222 COVID-19 vaccine. The starting material was peripheral blood, obtained 28 days after the second AZD1222 dose. The CDR3, as DNA: TGTGCCAGCAGCTTCAGTAACTATGGCTACACCTTC. It is translated as CASSFSNYGYTF.